A single sample is the source of the 21 T cell receptor beta chains below, sequenced in a study of control samples from healthy donors and cancer patients. Repertoires were generated with immunoSEQ multiplex PCR, while TCRdb's copy carries only in-frame clones and drops some. The table lists about 180,000 clones, over 85% of them singletons. Sequenced input: blood. The receptors stem from a man aged 25-45 years in good health.

The chain couples TRBV27 to TRBJ1-5; possible D gene TRBD1, 5 bases. Germline V CDR1 and CDR2: MNHEY, SMNVEV (reference sequence). V gave up 2 bases and J gave up 6 bases, with 14 bases separating them. This CDR3 is 15 amino acids long. CDR3: CASSLGAGWSQPQHF. As DNA, the CDR3 is TGTGCCAGCAGTTTAGGGGCAGGATGGAGTCAGCCCCAGCATTTT.

This rearrangement joins TRBV5-6 to TRBJ2-3; the D is unclear. Germline V CDR1 and CDR2: SGHDT, YYEEEE. V lost 1 base, J lost 0 bases, and 9 bases lay in between. CDR3 length: 15 residues. CDR3 nucleotide sequence: TGTGCCAGCAGCTTGTTACAGCGAAGCACAGATACGCAGTATTTT. It specifies CASSLLQRSTDTQYF.

This chain links TRBV5-4 with TRBJ2-1, with 7 nucleotides matching TRBD1. The CDR3 has 13 amino acids. Germline lookup yields CDR1 SGHNT and CDR2 YYREEE (reference sequence). J was trimmed by 9 bases and V by 2 bases; bases with no gene match: 5. CDR3 residues: CASSFGQDGEQFF. CDR3 coding DNA: TGTGCCAGCAGCTTTGGACAGGACGGTGAGCAGTTCTTC.

The chain combines TRBV6-5 with TRBJ2-3, with D uncertain. The CDR3 is 14 amino acids. CDR1 is MNHEY, CDR2 SVGAGI, per germline. Between the trimmed V and J ends, which lost 7 bases and 2 bases, there was a span of 13 bases. CDR3 sequence reads: CASKVDTYTDTQYF. The CDR3 nucleotides read TGTGCCAGCAAAGTCGACACCTACACAGATACGCAGTATTTT.

This clone was seen more than once but under ten times. V gene TRBV2 combines with J gene TRBJ2-3; perhaps TRBD2 as D (6 bases). The CDR3 consists of 14 residues. V shed 6 bases and J shed 2 bases, with 12 bases lying between them. Germline CDR1 is SNHLY and CDR2 is FYNNEI. The CDR3 protein is CASRTERATDTQYF. Written as DNA, the CDR3 is TGTGCCAGCAGGACGGAGCGGGCCACAGATACGCAGTATTTT.

The table lists this clone with a count of one. The gene calls are TRBV18 and TRBJ1-6; 8 bases fit TRBD1. With V trimmed by 3 bases and J by 5 bases, 12 bases remained unmatched. The CDR3 runs 18 residues. Germline V lookup: CDR1 KGHSH, CDR2 LQKENI. The CDR3 reads CASSPIPGQEANNSPLHF. Written as DNA, the CDR3 is TGTGCCAGCTCACCGATTCCGGGACAGGAGGCCAATAATTCACCCCTCCACTTT.

The V and J genes are TRBV5-1 and TRBJ2-7; the match to TRBD2 covers 12 bases. Germline assignment: CDR1 SGHRS and CDR2 YFSETQ. The CDR3 spans 14 residues. V trimming: 7 bases; J trimming: 4 bases; junction bases outside the gene matches: 6. CDR3 nucleotides: TGCGCCAGCGGACCGGGACTAGCGGGTTACGAGCAGTACTTC. Amino acids: CASGPGLAGYEQYF.

The genes are TRBV5-1 and TRBJ2-7, with 10 nucleotides matching TRBD2. With V trimmed by 4 bases and J by 2 bases, 3 bases remained unmatched. Germline V lookup: CDR1 SGHRS, CDR2 YFSETQ. The CDR3 consists of 14 residues. CDR3 region: CASSTGLAAYEQYF. The CDR3 DNA reads as TGCGCCAGCAGCACAGGACTAGCGGCCTACGAGCAGTACTTC.

The CDR3: CASGFPDRRNQPQHF. In DNA form, the CDR3 reads TGTGCCAGCGGATTCCCTGACAGACGCAATCAGCCCCAGCATTTT. This chain links TRBV27 with TRBJ1-5; TRBD1 might be the D (5 bases). The CDR3 is 15 residues long. Per the germline V gene, CDR1 is MNHEY and CDR2 is SMNVEV (reference sequence). Trimming removed 8 bases from V and 2 bases from J, with 16 bases in between.

The chain joins TRBV6-5 to TRBJ2-1, with D unclear. V was pared by 8 bases and J by 6 bases, with 17 bases between. Looked up from germline, CDR1 is MNHEY and CDR2 is SVGAGI. The CDR3 is 14 residues long. The CDR3 here is CASRALSIGNEQFF. DNA of the CDR3: TGTGCCAGCCGGGCTCTCAGCATCGGCAATGAGCAGTTCTTC.

The chain uses TRBV5-4 and TRBJ2-7; maybe TRBD2 (6 bases). The V end was cut by 0 bases, the J end by 2 bases, with 9 bases between. CDR3 length equals 14 residues. Per germline, CDR1 SGHNT and CDR2 YYREEE (reference sequence). CDR3 sequence (DNA): TGTGCCAGCAGCTTGGAATCTAGCGCCTACGAGCAGTACTTC. Translation: CASSLESSAYEQYF.

This clone has a single count. J is TRBJ1-5 and V is TRBV2; possibly TRBD1 for D (5 bases). Germline CDR1 and CDR2: SNHLY and FYNNEI. The ends were cut back, 3 bases at V and 0 bases at J, with 9 bases in the middle. This CDR3 comprises 15 residues. CDR3 DNA: TGTGCCAGCAGTGAGGGACGGTATAGCAATCAGCCCCAGCATTTT. Translating gives CASSEGRYSNQPQHF.

CDR3 sequence: CASSQDVGREDYGYTF. The CDR3 DNA follows: TGCGCCAGCAGCCAAGATGTGGGCAGGGAGGACTATGGCTACACCTTC. The gene calls are TRBV4-3 and TRBJ1-2; possible D gene TRBD1, 5 bases. V gave up 0 bases and J gave up 3 bases, with 14 bases separating them. The length of the CDR3 is 16 residues. Germline CDR1 and CDR2: LGHNA and YSLEER.

This chain's CDR3 is CASSMKPGEGGYEQYF. The CDR3 nucleotides read TGTGCCAGTAGTATGAAACCGGGGGAGGGAGGTTACGAGCAGTACTTC. This chain connects TRBV19 to TRBJ2-7; 7 bases map to TRBD2. The CDR3 is made up of 16 amino acids. Unmatched junction bases numbered 12, after V lost 3 bases and J lost 4 bases. Germline lookup yields CDR1 LNHDA and CDR2 SQIVND (reference sequence).

CDR3 in amino acids: CATSSVVQRGIETGELFF. In DNA form, the CDR3 reads TGTGCCACCAGCAGCGTGGTTCAGCGGGGGATCGAGACCGGGGAGCTGTTTTTT. This chain joins TRBV15 and TRBJ2-2; 8 positions agree with TRBD2. CDR1 LNHNV and CDR2 YYDKDF come from the germline V gene (reference sequence). V trimming: 3 bases; J trimming: 5 bases; junction bases outside the gene matches: 14. The CDR3 runs to 18 residues.

The V call is TRBV11-2, the J call TRBJ2-1; 10 bases match TRBD2. V lost 4 bases and J lost 3; bases outside the gene matches: 12. This CDR3 comprises 18 residues. Germline V gene data show CDR1 as SGHAT and CDR2 as FQNNGV. The CDR3 DNA reads TGTGCCAGCAGCTCCCCAGTTAACTTAGCGGGAGGCTACAATGAGCAGTTCTTC. Protein sequence: CASSSPVNLAGGYNEQFF.

The rearrangement uses TRBV9 and TRBJ1-1; D unclear. CDR1 is SGDLS, CDR2 YYNGEE, per germline. Trimming removed 0 bases from V and 4 bases from J, with 13 bases in between. The CDR3 has 15 residues. The CDR3 region is CASSVDGGMTTEAFF. The CDR3 region has the DNA TGTGCCAGCAGCGTAGATGGAGGTATGACCACTGAAGCTTTCTTT.

J is TRBJ2-1 and V is TRBV24-1; 13 bases fit TRBD2. In germline, CDR1 is KGHDR, CDR2 SFDVKD. The CDR3 extends over 16 amino acids. The V segment lost 4 bases and the J segment 7 bases; nucleotides outside the gene matches: 6. The CDR3 DNA follows: TGTGCCACCAGTGAAACTAGCGGGAGGGCCCGGAATGAGCAGTTCTTC. Protein product: CATSETSGRARNEQFF.

This chain joins TRBV20-1 and TRBJ1-2; D ambiguous. Germline CDR1 reads DFQATT; CDR2 reads SNEGSKA (reference sequence). The CDR3 runs to 15 residues. V lost 3 bases, J lost 0 bases, and 14 bases lay in between. Written as DNA, the CDR3 is TGCAGTGCTAGTTCGGTTACGTTAGCTAACTATGGCTACACCTTC. Amino acid sequence: CSASSVTLANYGYTF.

The rearrangement joins TRBV27 to TRBJ2-5; TRBD1 agrees at 7 bases. The J segment lost 4 bases and the V segment lost 6 bases, leaving 5 bases of the junction unmatched. The CDR3 extends over 13 amino acids. CDR1 and CDR2 (germline): MNHEY, SMNVEV (reference sequence). DNA of the CDR3: TGTGCCAGCAGGATGACAGGGACAGAGACCCAGTACTTC. It codes for CASRMTGTETQYF.

The genes are TRBV5-4 and TRBJ1-6; TRBD1 is a possible D gene (5 bases). CDR3 length: 14 residues. CDR1 SGHNT and CDR2 YYREEE come from the germline V gene (reference sequence). Trimming left V 5 bases short and J 3 bases short, with 9 bases between. This CDR3 reads CASSVGDYNSPLHF. The CDR3 DNA reads TGTGCCAGCAGTGTGGGGGACTATAATTCACCCCTCCACTTT.